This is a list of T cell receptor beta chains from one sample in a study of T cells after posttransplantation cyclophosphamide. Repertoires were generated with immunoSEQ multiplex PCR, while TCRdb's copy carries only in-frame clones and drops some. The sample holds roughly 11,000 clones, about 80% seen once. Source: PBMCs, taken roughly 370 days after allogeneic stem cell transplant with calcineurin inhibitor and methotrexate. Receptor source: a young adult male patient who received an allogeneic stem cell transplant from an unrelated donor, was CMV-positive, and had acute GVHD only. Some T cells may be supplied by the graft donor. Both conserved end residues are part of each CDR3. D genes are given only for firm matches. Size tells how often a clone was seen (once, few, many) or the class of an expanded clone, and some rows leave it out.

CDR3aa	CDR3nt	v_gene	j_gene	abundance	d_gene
CASSLDRNSGANVLTF	TGTGCCAGCAGCTTGGACAGAAACTCTGGGGCCAACGTCCTGACTTTC	TRBV5-4	TRBJ2-6	-	-
CASSYSRSYEAFF	TGTGCCAGCAGTTACTCTCGTAGTTATGAAGCTTTCTTT	TRBV6-5	TRBJ1-1	-	-
CASSQDQGGSYEQYF	TGTGCCAGCAGCCAAGATCAGGGTGGTTCCTACGAGCAGTACTTC	TRBV4-2	TRBJ2-7	-	-
CASNMRGGRETQYF	TGTGCCAGCAACATGCGGGGGGGGCGGGAGACCCAGTACTTC	TRBV25-1	TRBJ2-5	-	TRBD2
CASSRIPGVPNTEAFF	TGCGCCAGCAGCAGAATCCCCGGGGTCCCGAACACTGAAGCTTTCTTT	TRBV5-1	TRBJ1-1	-	-
CASSPLRGYTEAFF	TGTGCCAGCAGCCCATTAAGGGGCTACACTGAAGCTTTCTTT	TRBV27	TRBJ1-1	-	-
CASSYVGGAGEQYF	TGTGCCAGCAGTTACGTCGGGGGGGCCGGCGAGCAGTACTTC	TRBV6-5	TRBJ2-7	-	TRBD2
CASSQDLIGGYNEQFF	TGCGCCAGCAGCCAAGATCTGATCGGGGGGTACAATGAGCAGTTCTTC	TRBV4-1	TRBJ2-1	-	TRBD2
CASSYVGTGNSPLHF	TGTGCCAGCAGTTACGTCGGGACAGGGAATTCACCCCTCCACTTT	TRBV6-6	TRBJ1-6	few	TRBD1
CASRIDGGSSYEQYF	TGTGCCAGCAGGATCGACGGGGGGAGCTCCTACGAGCAGTACTTC	TRBV6-1	TRBJ2-7	-	TRBD2
CASSFSSDGQHNYGYTF	TGTGCCAGCAGCTTTTCCTCTGATGGACAGCATAACTATGGCTACACCTTC	TRBV5-6	TRBJ1-2	once	-
CASSPGTVVQPQHF	TGCGCCAGCAGCCCTGGGACAGTTGTTCAGCCCCAGCATTTT	TRBV4-1	TRBJ1-5	-	TRBD1
CASSKLRGQFNYGYTF	TGTGCCAGTAGTAAACTACGAGGGCAGTTTAACTATGGCTACACCTTC	TRBV19	TRBJ1-2	-	-
CASSPGRGSQTQYF	TGTGCCAGCAGCCCCGGACGGGGTAGTCAGACCCAGTACTTC	TRBV5-8	TRBJ2-5	-	-
CSAGAWPEAFF	TGCAGTGCTGGAGCTTGGCCTGAAGCTTTCTTT	TRBV20-1	TRBJ1-1	-	-
CASSEGQGGDNEQFF	TGTGCCAGCAGTGAGGGACAGGGGGGGGACAATGAGCAGTTCTTC	TRBV6-1	TRBJ2-1	-	TRBD1
CASSINYEQYF	TGTGCCAGCAGCATTAACTACGAGCAGTACTTC	TRBV5-6	TRBJ2-7	once	-
CASSQGTIGLTYQYF	TGTGCCAGCAGTCAGGGAACGATAGGGCTCACTTATCAGTACTTC	TRBV6-6	TRBJ2-7	-	-
CASSLGATRNTGELFF	TGTGCCAGCAGTTTAGGGGCGACACGCAACACCGGGGAGCTGTTTTTT	TRBV27	TRBJ2-2	-	-
CASGTSGIYTGELFF	TGCGCCAGCGGGACTAGCGGGATTTACACCGGGGAGCTGTTTTTT	TRBV5-1	TRBJ2-2	-	TRBD2
CASSLATSGSGYEQFF	TGCGCCAGCAGCTTGGCCACTAGCGGGAGTGGATATGAGCAGTTCTTC	TRBV5-1	TRBJ2-1	-	TRBD2
CASRRDPSYNEQFF	TGTGCCAGTAGGCGGGATCCGTCCTACAATGAGCAGTTCTTC	TRBV19	TRBJ2-1	-	-
CASSQEDSSGNTIYF	TGCGCCAGCAGCCAAGAGGACAGCTCTGGAAACACCATATATTTT	TRBV4-3	TRBJ1-3	-	-
CASMQTGDNTEAFF	TGTGCCAGCATGCAGACAGGGGATAACACTGAAGCTTTCTTT	TRBV5-6	TRBJ1-1	-	TRBD1
CASSHRGGAGNTIYF	TGTGCCAGCAGCCACCGGGGGGGGGCTGGAAACACCATATATTTT	TRBV7-2	TRBJ1-3	few	-
CASSVATGGGYGYTF	TGTGCCAGCAGCGTAGCTACCGGGGGTGGCTATGGCTACACCTTC	TRBV9	TRBJ1-2	-	-
CASSLSSGGASNTEAFF	TGTGCCAGCAGTTTATCGAGTGGGGGGGCCTCGAACACTGAAGCTTTCTTT	TRBV27	TRBJ1-1	-	-
CASSQDRTRWAEAFF	TGCGCCAGCAGCCAAGATCGGACACGTTGGGCTGAAGCTTTCTTT	TRBV4-3	TRBJ1-1	-	-
CASSLLQQGAGYEQYF	TGCGCCAGCAGCCTACTCCAACAGGGGGCGGGCTACGAGCAGTACTTC	TRBV5-1	TRBJ2-7	-	TRBD1
CASSLTGNEQFF	TGTGCCAGCAGCTTAACGGGGAATGAGCAGTTCTTC	TRBV13	TRBJ2-1	-	-
CASSPLAAWGHDDEQFF	TGTGCCAGCTCACCACTGGCAGCGTGGGGGCATGACGATGAGCAGTTCTTC	TRBV18	TRBJ2-1	-	-
CASSTRDRFVGELFF	TGCGCCAGCAGTACCCGGGACAGGTTCGTCGGGGAGCTGTTTTTT	TRBV10-2	TRBJ2-2	-	TRBD1
CASSAGTSGSNEQFF	TGCGCCAGCAGCGCCGGGACTAGCGGGAGCAATGAGCAGTTCTTC	TRBV5-1	TRBJ2-1	-	TRBD2
CASSPGQGVSGELFF	TGTGCCAGCAGTCCGGGACAGGGGGTATCCGGGGAGCTGTTTTTT	TRBV5-6	TRBJ2-2	-	TRBD1
CASSYSGTGGTEAFF	TGTGCCAGCAGTTACTCGGGGACAGGAGGGACTGAAGCTTTCTTT	TRBV6-5	TRBJ1-1	-	TRBD1
CASSESAAGRGATTSYEQYF	TGTGCCAGCAGTGAATCCGCAGCAGGCAGGGGCGCCACTACTTCCTACGAGCAGTACTTC	TRBV2	TRBJ2-7	-	-
CASSLDGENEQFF	TGCGCCAGCAGCTTGGATGGTGAGAATGAGCAGTTCTTC	TRBV5-1	TRBJ2-1	-	-
CASSLPSGTGDYNEQFF	TGTGCCAGCAGTCTCCCCTCCGGGACAGGGGACTACAATGAGCAGTTCTTC	TRBV7-9	TRBJ2-1	medium-sized	TRBD1
CASSSVGTDTQYF	TGTGCCAGCAGCAGCGTAGGCACAGATACGCAGTATTTT	TRBV7-3	TRBJ2-3	-	-
CASSMRAAGTVVRGNQPQHF	TGTGCCAGTAGTATGAGAGCGGCAGGGACTGTTGTTCGCGGCAATCAGCCCCAGCATTTT	TRBV19	TRBJ1-5	-	-
CASSISNGGYNEQFF	TGTGCCAGCAGTATTTCAAACGGAGGATACAATGAGCAGTTCTTC	TRBV27	TRBJ2-1	-	-
CASSSGGGGYGYTF	TGTGCCAGCAGCAGCGGCGGGGGCGGTTATGGCTACACCTTC	TRBV9	TRBJ1-2	-	-
CASSLGLAGLETQYF	TGTGCCAGCAGCTTAGGGCTAGCGGGGCTAGAGACCCAGTACTTC	TRBV7-3	TRBJ2-5	-	TRBD2
CASSGTVNTEAFF	TGTGCCAGCAGCGGGACAGTGAACACTGAAGCTTTCTTT	TRBV9	TRBJ1-1	-	-
CSVAKDTEAFF	TGCAGCGTCGCTAAAGACACTGAAGCTTTCTTT	TRBV29-1	TRBJ1-1	-	-
CASTLTLAGGRNEQFF	TGCGCCAGCACCCTGACACTAGCGGGAGGGAGGAATGAGCAGTTCTTC	TRBV5-1	TRBJ2-1	once	TRBD2
CASRQEGRFFLGTEAFF	TGTGCCAGCAGGCAGGAGGGGCGGTTTTTTCTGGGCACTGAAGCTTTCTTT	TRBV2	TRBJ1-1	-	-
CASSYQGGNQPQHF	TGTGCCAGCAGTTACCAAGGGGGCAATCAGCCCCAGCATTTT	TRBV6-6	TRBJ1-5	-	-
CATWGPSGGGLSYGYTF	TGTGCCACCTGGGGGCCGAGTGGTGGCGGTCTTAGCTATGGCTACACCTTC	TRBV10-3	TRBJ1-2	-	-